The text below deals with one T cell receptor (beta chain). Its antigen is not known. Per individual sample, approximately 91,000 TCR templates were assayed. TCRdb's table, derived via immunoSEQ multiplex PCR, lists solely in-frame clones and lacks some. Of 110,000 or so clones listed, 85% to 95% were seen once; the top ten hold around 0.16%. These data are taken from a study of siplizumab effects on memory and regulatory T cells. Notes on the study in general: Whether the proliferating Tregs (from siplizumab cultures) were suppressive was not confirmed.

CDR1 and CDR2 (germline): SGHTA, FQGTGA. This CDR3 is 17 amino acids long. Trimming stripped 3 bases from V and 0 bases from J, with 12 bases between. The clonotype comes from a human donor in good health. The source material was non-Treg CD4+ T cells sorted from blood. The chain has TRBV7-3 and TRBJ2-6; the D gene is possibly TRBD1 (6 bases). CDR3 nucleotides: TGTGCCAGCAGCTTGAAGACAGGAAGCTCTGGGGCCAACGTCCTGACTTTC. Its translation is CASSLKTGSSGANVLTF.